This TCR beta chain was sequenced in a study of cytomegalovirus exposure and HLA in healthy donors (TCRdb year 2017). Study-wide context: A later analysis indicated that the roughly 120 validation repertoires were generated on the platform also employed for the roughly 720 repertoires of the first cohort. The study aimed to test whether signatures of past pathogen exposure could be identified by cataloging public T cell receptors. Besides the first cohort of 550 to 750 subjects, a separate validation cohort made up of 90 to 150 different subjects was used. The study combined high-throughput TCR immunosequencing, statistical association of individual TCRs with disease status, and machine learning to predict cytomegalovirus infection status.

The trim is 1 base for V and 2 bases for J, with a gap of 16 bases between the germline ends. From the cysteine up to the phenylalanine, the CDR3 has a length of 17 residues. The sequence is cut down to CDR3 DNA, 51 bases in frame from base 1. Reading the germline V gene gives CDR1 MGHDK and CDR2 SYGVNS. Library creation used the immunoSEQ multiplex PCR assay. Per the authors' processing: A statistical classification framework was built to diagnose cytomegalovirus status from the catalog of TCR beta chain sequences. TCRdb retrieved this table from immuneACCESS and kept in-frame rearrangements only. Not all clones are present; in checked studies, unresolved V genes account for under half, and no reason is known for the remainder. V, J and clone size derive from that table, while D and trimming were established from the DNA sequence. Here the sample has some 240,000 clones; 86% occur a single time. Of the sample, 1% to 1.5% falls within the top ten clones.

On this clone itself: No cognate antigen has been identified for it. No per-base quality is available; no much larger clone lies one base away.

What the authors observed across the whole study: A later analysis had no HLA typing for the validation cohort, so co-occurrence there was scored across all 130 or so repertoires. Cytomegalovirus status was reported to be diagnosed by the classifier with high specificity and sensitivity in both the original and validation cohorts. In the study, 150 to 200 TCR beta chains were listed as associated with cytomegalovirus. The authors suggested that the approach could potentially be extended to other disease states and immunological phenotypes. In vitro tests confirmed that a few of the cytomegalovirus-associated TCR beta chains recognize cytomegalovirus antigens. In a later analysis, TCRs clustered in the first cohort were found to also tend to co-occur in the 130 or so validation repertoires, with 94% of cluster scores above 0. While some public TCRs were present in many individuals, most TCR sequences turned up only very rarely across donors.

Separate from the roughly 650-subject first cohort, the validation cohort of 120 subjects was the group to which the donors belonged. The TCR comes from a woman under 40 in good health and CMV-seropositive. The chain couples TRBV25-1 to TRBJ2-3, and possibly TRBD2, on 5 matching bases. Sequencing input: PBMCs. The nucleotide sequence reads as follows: TGTGCCAGCAGTGAATTAAGGGAGTCAGCTCTCACAGATACGCAGTATTTT. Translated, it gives CASSELRESALTDTQYF.